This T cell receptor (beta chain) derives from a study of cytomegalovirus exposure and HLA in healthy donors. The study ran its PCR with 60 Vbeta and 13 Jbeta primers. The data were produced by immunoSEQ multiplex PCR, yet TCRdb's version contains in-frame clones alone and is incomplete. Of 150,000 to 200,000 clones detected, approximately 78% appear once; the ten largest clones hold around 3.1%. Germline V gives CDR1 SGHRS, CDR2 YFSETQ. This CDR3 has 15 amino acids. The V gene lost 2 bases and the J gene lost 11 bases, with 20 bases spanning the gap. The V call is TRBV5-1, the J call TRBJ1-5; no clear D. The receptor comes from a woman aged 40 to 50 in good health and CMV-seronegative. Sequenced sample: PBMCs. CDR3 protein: CASSLSGESAGSQHF. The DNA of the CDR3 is TGCGCCAGCAGCTTAAGCGGGGAGTCCGCGGGGTCCCAGCATTTT.